The 27 T cell receptor beta chains reported below all come from one sample, sequenced in a study of OX40 agonist ivuxolimab in advanced cancers. Sequenced by immunoSEQ multiplex PCR; TCRdb stores in-frame clones only, minus some. Found here are 60,000 to 85,000 clones, around 92% of them singletons; the top ten hold roughly 9%. The sample here was CD4+ or CD8+ T cells sorted from blood, taken in a trial of the OX40 agonist ivuxolimab. Source of these receptors: an adult with an advanced solid tumor such as melanoma, head and neck, liver or kidney cancer.

As for this clone: In the same sample, other DNA sequences code for this CDR3. This sequence joins TRBV9 and TRBJ2-3, with D possibly called TRBD1 or TRBD2 (6 bases each). Germline loops: CDR1 SGDLS, CDR2 YYNGEE. This CDR3 contains 13 residues. Trimming removed 3 bases at V and 4 bases at J, with 9 bases between. CDR3 sequence: CASSEGGSDTQYF. The CDR3 DNA follows: TGTGCCAGCAGCGAGGGGGGATCAGATACGCAGTATTTT.

This chain links TRBV11-2 with TRBJ2-1; 7 nucleotides match TRBD2. In germline, CDR1 is SGHAT, CDR2 FQNNGV. CDR3 length: 15 amino acids. With 0 bases clipped from V and 3 bases from J, the junction kept 2 bases outside the gene matches. CDR3 in DNA: TGTGCCAGCAGCTTAGACAGCGGGGTCTACAATGAGCAGTTCTTC. It specifies CASSLDSGVYNEQFF. Looking up the rest from reference TRBV11-2 and TRBJ2-1 gives the full variable domain: EAGVAQSPRYKIIEKRQSVAFWCNPISGHATLYWYQQILGQGPKLLIQFQNNGVVDDSQLPKDRFSAERLKGVDSTLKIQPAKLEDSAVYLCASSLDSGVYNEQFFGPGTRLTVL.

The V gene is TRBV29-1, the J gene TRBJ1-1; D uncertain. Germline V gene data show CDR1 as SQVTM and CDR2 as ANQGSEA. This CDR3 has 13 residues. The V gene lost 6 bases and the J gene lost 5 bases, with 16 bases spanning the gap. The CDR3 nucleotides are TGCAGCGTCCACAGCAAGGCTTTAACTGAAGCTTTCTTT. This codes for CSVHSKALTEAFF.

DNA of the CDR3: TGTGCCAGTAGTACCGGACTAAAGGCAGCTGAAGCTTTCTTT. Amino acid sequence: CASSTGLKAAEAFF. The genes are TRBV19 and TRBJ1-1; D remains ambiguous. Looked up from germline, CDR1 is LNHDA and CDR2 is SQIVND (reference sequence). The germline V and J ends were trimmed by 4 bases and 6 bases, with 15 bases remaining between them. The CDR3 has 14 residues.

The V call is TRBV13, the J call TRBJ2-7; 7 bases map to TRBD1. V trimming: 3 bases; J trimming: 6 bases; junction bases outside the gene matches: 11. The CDR3 is made up of 15 amino acids. Germline V CDR1 and CDR2: PRHDT, FYEKMQ (reference sequence). CDR3 sequence: CASSFGRQGSFEQYF. The DNA of the CDR3 is TGTGCCAGCAGCTTCGGTAGACAGGGCTCATTCGAGCAGTACTTC.

This chain connects TRBV2 to TRBJ2-7, with 11 nucleotides matching TRBD1. The CDR3 is 14 residues long. Germline CDR1 reads SNHLY; CDR2 reads FYNNEI. V was clipped by 8 bases and J by 2 bases; unmatched bases: 5. The CDR3 DNA reads TGTGCCAGCTCCGGGGGACAGGGGGCCTACGAGCAGTACTTC. This sequence encodes CASSGGQGAYEQYF.

This clone was found a few times. The chain combines TRBV18 with TRBJ2-7; maybe TRBD2 (5 bases). This CDR3 is built from 14 residues. Germline CDR1 KGHSH, CDR2 LQKENI. V was pared by 3 bases and J by 2 bases, with 11 bases between. CDR3 nucleotide sequence: TGTGCCAGCTCACCCCTAGCAGTAGCCTACGAGCAGTACTTC. It translates to CASSPLAVAYEQYF.

The chain recombines TRBV4-3 with TRBJ1-4, with D maybe TRBD1 (6 bases). The CDR3 consists of 17 residues. Germline lookup yields CDR1 LGHNA and CDR2 YSLEER. V lost 4 bases, J lost 6 bases, and 21 bases lay in between. CDR3 in amino acids: CASSPGHYAVLDEKLFF. The DNA for the CDR3 is TGCGCCAGCAGCCCGGGACACTACGCCGTGCTGGATGAAAAACTGTTTTTT.

The rearrangement uses TRBV7-2 and TRBJ1-2; maybe TRBD1 (5 bases). Deletions cut 0 bases from V and 8 bases from J, with 13 bases between. CDR1 is SGHTA and CDR2 is FQGNSA in the germline V gene. This CDR3 region has 14 residues. The DNA of the CDR3 is TGTGCCAGCAGCTTAGCGACGGGACCCGGAGGCTACACCTTC. Its translation is CASSLATGPGGYTF.

V gene TRBV5-6 combines with J gene TRBJ2-1, with 7 bases fitting TRBD2. The CDR3 contains 14 residues. Germline CDR1 SGHDT, CDR2 YYEEEE. The V and J ends lost 2 bases and 8 bases, in that order; junction bases with no gene match: 7. CDR3 protein: CASSFPTGGDEQFF. The CDR3 DNA reads TGTGCCAGCAGCTTCCCCACGGGGGGAGATGAGCAGTTCTTC.

The chain is built from TRBV13 and TRBJ1-6; D possibly corresponds to TRBD1 (6 bases). The germline CDR1 and CDR2 sequences are PRHDT and FYEKMQ (reference sequence). V lost 5 bases and J 12 bases, leaving 11 bases between the germline ends. This CDR3 has 12 residues. CDR3 in amino acids: CASSPTRGPLHF. The CDR3 DNA is TGTGCCAGCAGCCCAACCAGGGGACCCCTCCACTTT.

The chain is built from TRBV19 and TRBJ1-1; D unclear. V lost 3 bases and J 7 bases, leaving 12 bases between the germline ends. The germline V gene encodes CDR1 LNHDA and CDR2 SQIVND (reference sequence). This CDR3 has 13 residues. CDR3 DNA sequence: TGTGCCAGTAGTATTGGTGGGATAGGTGAAGCTTTCTTT. Protein product: CASSIGGIGEAFF.

The chain has TRBV6-5 and TRBJ1-1; the D gene is possibly TRBD1 (5 bases). Germline CDR1 reads MNHEY; CDR2 reads SVGAGI. The CDR3 spans 11 residues. Trimming cost V 5 bases and J 5 bases, with 6 bases left between them. CDR3 sequence (DNA): TGTGCCAGCAGTGCAGGGACTGAAGCTTTCTTT. Residues: CASSAGTEAFF.

The rearrangement joins TRBV7-9 to TRBJ1-4, with TRBD1 identical over 8 bases. The CDR3 is made up of 15 amino acids. Germline V lookup: CDR1 SEHNR, CDR2 FQNEAQ (reference sequence). The J segment lost 4 bases and the V segment lost 4 bases, leaving 5 bases of the junction unmatched. The CDR3 DNA sequence: TGTGCCAGCAGCTCAACAGGGGGAGATAATGAAAAACTGTTTTTT. This gives the protein CASSSTGGDNEKLFF.

In its sample, this clone was seen once. The V and J genes are TRBV6-1 and TRBJ2-7; no clear D. Germline V CDR1 and CDR2: MNHNS, SASEGT. This CDR3 contains 13 residues. The ends were cut back, 4 bases at V and 3 bases at J, with 10 bases in the middle. The CDR3 DNA is TGTGCCAGCAGTGGACAACAGTTCTACGAGCAGTACTTC. It encodes CASSGQQFYEQYF.

The chain links TRBV2 to TRBJ1-5, with D possibly matching TRBD1 (6 bases). The length of the CDR3 is 16 residues. The germline gives CDR1 SNHLY, CDR2 FYNNEI. The ends were cut back, 5 bases at V and 1 base at J, with 15 bases in the middle. The CDR3 sequence is CASSYRGAESNQPQHF. The CDR3 DNA is TGTGCCAGCAGTTACCGGGGGGCGGAGAGCAATCAGCCCCAGCATTTT.

The chain is built from TRBV2 and TRBJ2-1, with 10 bases that match TRBD2. The V and J ends lost 10 bases and 4 bases, in that order; junction bases with no gene match: 7. The CDR3 contains 14 residues. CDR1 and CDR2 from the germline V gene are SNHLY and FYNNEI. The CDR3 loop is CATPGTSDYNEQFF. For the CDR3, the DNA is TGTGCCACCCCCGGGACTAGCGATTACAATGAGCAGTTCTTC. The whole variable domain, filled in from reference TRBV2 and TRBJ2-1, reads EPEVTQTPSHQVTQMGQEVILRCVPISNHLYFYWYRQILGQKVEFLVSFYNNEISEKSEIFDDQFSVERPDGSNFTLKIRSTKLEDSAMYFCATPGTSDYNEQFFGPGTRLTVL.

This clone came up once. The chain is built from TRBV11-3 and TRBJ2-7; D not certain. Germline lookup yields CDR1 SGHNT and CDR2 YENEEA. V lost 3 bases, J lost 2 bases, and 2 bases lay in between. The CDR3 sequence is 11 residues long. The CDR3, as DNA: TGTGCCAGCAGCTTCCCCTACGAGCAGTACTTC. Protein product: CASSFPYEQYF.

The chain has TRBV27 and TRBJ2-2, with D perhaps matching TRBD1 (5 bases). In germline, CDR1 is MNHEY, CDR2 SMNVEV (reference sequence). V lost 4 bases and J 6 bases, leaving 15 bases between the germline ends. The CDR3 runs 15 residues. For the CDR3, the DNA is TGTGCCAGCAGTTCCCAGACAGCCTCTGCCGGGGAGCTGTTTTTT. Protein sequence: CASSSQTASAGELFF.

This sequence joins TRBV29-1 and TRBJ2-3; 10 bases agree with TRBD2. The CDR3 sequence is 15 residues long. Germline loops: CDR1 SQVTM, CDR2 ANQGSEA. Trimming removed 3 bases from V and 4 bases from J; junction bases left unmatched: 7. CDR3 nucleotides: TGCAGCGTTGAGGGTAGCGGGGGGTGGTCAGATACGCAGTATTTT. Translating gives CSVEGSGGWSDTQYF.

The chain employs TRBV11-1 and TRBJ2-3, with TRBD1 matching 7 bases. The germline gives CDR1 SGHAT, CDR2 FQDESV (reference sequence). This CDR3 contains 17 residues. J lost 2 bases, V lost 1 base, and 9 bases had no gene match. This CDR3 is CASSLVGTDPFTDTQYF. Here the CDR3 DNA reads TGTGCCAGCAGCTTAGTAGGGACAGACCCTTTCACAGATACGCAGTATTTT. The full variable domain, rest sourced from reference TRBV11-1 and TRBJ2-3, is EAEVAQSPRYKITEKSQAVAFWCDPISGHATLYWYRQILGQGPELLVQFQDESVVDDSQLPKDRFSAERLKGVDSTLKIQPAELGDSAMYLCASSLVGTDPFTDTQYFGPGTRLTVL.

This chain joins TRBV5-4 and TRBJ2-7; 11 nucleotides agree with TRBD1. Losses at the gene ends were 2 bases for V and 4 bases for J; bases not matched to a gene: 5. The CDR3 runs 15 residues. Germline V CDR1 and CDR2: SGHNT, YYREEE (reference sequence). The CDR3 loop is CASSFGTGGGYEQYF. The CDR3 nucleotides are TGTGCCAGCAGCTTTGGGACAGGGGGAGGATACGAGCAGTACTTC.

V is TRBV7-3 and J is TRBJ2-3; the D gene is possibly TRBD2 (6 bases). The V gene's germline CDR1 is SGHTA and CDR2 FQGTGA. Trimming shortened V by 5 bases and J by 4 bases, and 16 bases separated the two germline ends. The CDR3 is 15 amino acids. The CDR3 reads CASSSGGGAADTQYF. The CDR3 DNA reads TGTGCCAGCAGCAGTGGTGGAGGGGCGGCAGATACGCAGTATTTT.

The J gene is TRBJ2-2, the V gene TRBV7-9; unclear D gene. The CDR3 has 14 residues. Germline V gene lookup returns CDR1 SEHNR and CDR2 FQNEAQ (reference sequence). The V end lost 2 bases, the J end lost 5 bases, and 9 bases lay between the germline ends. CDR3 sequence: CASSLILGTGELFF. In DNA form, the CDR3 reads TGTGCCAGCAGCTTAATTCTAGGGACCGGGGAGCTGTTTTTT.

In this sample, this clone turned up once. The chain carries TRBV5-6 and TRBJ1-5; TRBD1 matches at 10 bases. CDR3 size: 13 residues. V shed 3 bases and J 10 bases; nucleotides not matched to a gene: 4. CDR1 and CDR2 (germline): SGHDT, YYEEEE. CDR3 in amino acids: CASSWTGGRPQHF. The CDR3 nucleotides read TGTGCCAGCAGCTGGACAGGGGGTAGACCCCAGCATTTT.

The chain uses TRBV11-2 and TRBJ1-2; the D gene is possibly TRBD1 (6 bases). Germline CDR1 SGHAT, CDR2 FQNNGV. The CDR3 sequence is 17 residues long. V was pared by 1 base and J by 4 bases, with 19 bases between. CDR3 in DNA: TGTGCCAGCAGCTTAGGCTCGGGGGGCCAGGGTCCCTATGGCTACACCTTC. Protein sequence: CASSLGSGGQGPYGYTF.

The rearrangement uses TRBV27 and TRBJ1-2, with TRBD1 matching over 7 bases. Trimming cost V 4 bases and J 6 bases; bases outside gene matches: 8. Germline V gene sequence: CDR1 MNHEY, CDR2 SMNVEV (reference sequence). There are 14 residues in the CDR3. In nucleotides, the CDR3 is TGTGCCAGCAGTTATTCGAGACAGGGCCATGGCTACACCTTC. It is translated as CASSYSRQGHGYTF.